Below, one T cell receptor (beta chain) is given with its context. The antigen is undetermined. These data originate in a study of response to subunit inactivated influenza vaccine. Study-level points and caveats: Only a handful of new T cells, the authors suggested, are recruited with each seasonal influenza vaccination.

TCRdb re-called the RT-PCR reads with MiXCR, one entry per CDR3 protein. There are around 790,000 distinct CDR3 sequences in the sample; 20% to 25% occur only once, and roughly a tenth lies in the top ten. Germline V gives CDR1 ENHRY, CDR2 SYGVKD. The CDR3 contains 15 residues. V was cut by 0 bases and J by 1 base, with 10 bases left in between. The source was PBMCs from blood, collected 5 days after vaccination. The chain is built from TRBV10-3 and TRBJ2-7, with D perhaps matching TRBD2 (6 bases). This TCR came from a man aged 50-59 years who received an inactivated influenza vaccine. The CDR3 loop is CAISESSGRSYEQYF. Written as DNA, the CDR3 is TGTGCCATCAGTGAGTCGTCAGGGAGGTCCTACGAGCAGTACTTC.